What follows are 25 T cell receptor beta chains derived from one specimen sequenced in a study of T-cell memory formation after mild COVID-19. TCRdb ran MiXCR on the 5' RACE reads and lists one entry per CDR3 protein. The profile shows hundreds of thousands of distinct CDR3 sequences, roughly 20% of them singletons. Sequencing was done on a sample of PBMCs or a T cell subset sorted from them (not recorded which). The source of these receptors is an adult woman who had mild COVID-19 (a few samples of this study predate the infection). Cell type and time point are not known.

V gene TRBV12-3 or TRBV12-4 combines with J gene TRBJ2-1; 9 nucleotides align to TRBD2. This CDR3 region has 15 residues. The J segment lost 7 bases and the V segment lost 2 bases, leaving 6 bases of the junction unmatched. CDR3 sequence reads: CASSLTGLAGNEQFF. The CDR3 DNA sequence: TGTGCCAGCAGTTTAACGGGACTAGCCGGGAATGAGCAGTTCTTC.

This chain uses TRBV24-1 with TRBJ2-6, with TRBD1 matching 7 bases. The CDR3 runs to 18 residues. Germline assignment: CDR1 KGHDR and CDR2 SFDVKD. Trimming cost V 12 bases and J 0 bases; bases outside gene matches: 16. As DNA, the CDR3 is TGTGCCCCTGGAATTGGGACAGCCTTTCGCTCTGGGGCCAACGTCCTGACTTTC. Its translation is CAPGIGTAFRSGANVLTF.

This clonotype turned up a few times. V is TRBV2 and J is TRBJ2-2, with unresolved D. Germline CDR1 and CDR2: SNHLY and FYNNEI. Trimming cost V 8 bases and J 4 bases, with 8 bases left between them. This CDR3 region has 12 residues. CDR3 coding DNA: TGTGCCAGCGGGAAAGGCACCGGGGAGCTGTTTTTT. Translating it yields CASGKGTGELFF.

The gene calls are TRBV7-9 and TRBJ2-7, with a weak D call TRBD2 (5 bases). CDR1 and CDR2 (germline): SEHNR, FQNEAQ (reference sequence). The CDR3 is 15 amino acids. V lost 5 bases, J lost 3 bases, and 17 bases lay in between. The CDR3 nucleotides read TGTGCCAGCAGCCCCCCAGTTGAGGGTGTCTACGAGCAGTACTTC. Amino acids: CASSPPVEGVYEQYF.

The chain combines TRBV11-1 with TRBJ2-2; D possibly corresponds to TRBD1 (6 bases). The germline V gene encodes CDR1 SGHAT and CDR2 FQDESV (reference sequence). The V end lost 5 bases, the J end lost 4 bases, and 14 bases lay between the germline ends. This CDR3 contains 15 residues. The CDR3, as DNA: TGTGCCAGCAGCCTCGACAGGAGTCGCACCGGGGAGCTGTTTTTT. Its translation is CASSLDRSRTGELFF.

There are a few counts of this clonotype. The rearrangement joins TRBV5-1 to TRBJ2-3; the match to TRBD1 covers 7 bases. From germline, CDR1 is SGHRS and CDR2 YFSETQ. V dropped 4 bases and J dropped 2; count of bases not matched to a gene: 16. This CDR3 contains 18 residues. CDR3 sequence reads: CASSPRLRQGRATDTQYF. In nucleotides, the CDR3 is TGCGCCAGCAGCCCGCGCCTCAGACAGGGACGTGCCACAGATACGCAGTATTTT. Complete variable domain (other parts from reference TRBV5-1 and TRBJ2-3): KAGVTQTPRYLIKTRGQQVTLSCSPISGHRSVSWYQQTPGQGLQFLFEYFSETQRNKGNFPGRFSGRQFSNSRSEMNVSTLELGDSALYLCASSPRLRQGRATDTQYFGPGTRLTVL.

The rearrangement links TRBV5-1 to TRBJ2-6; maybe TRBD1 (5 bases). This CDR3 has 19 amino acids. CDR1 and CDR2 from the germline V gene are SGHRS and YFSETQ. V was cut by 0 bases and J by 2 bases, with 18 bases left in between. CDR3 sequence: CASSLAANTGYAGANVLTF. CDR3 in DNA: TGCGCCAGCAGCTTGGCGGCCAATACAGGTTATGCTGGGGCCAACGTCCTGACTTTC.

V gene TRBV2 combines with J gene TRBJ2-5; D unclear. This CDR3 has 13 amino acids. Germline assignment: CDR1 SNHLY and CDR2 FYNNEI. V lost 7 bases and J 4 bases, leaving 13 bases between the germline ends. CDR3 DNA: TGTGCCAGCAAATTGGAGAACCCAGAGACCCAGTACTTC. It is translated as CASKLENPETQYF. The full variable domain, with the rest looked up from reference TRBV2 and TRBJ2-5, is EPEVTQTPSHQVTQMGQEVILRCVPISNHLYFYWYRQILGQKVEFLVSFYNNEISEKSEIFDDQFSVERPDGSNFTLKIRSTKLEDSAMYFCASKLENPETQYFGPGTRLLVL.

This sequence joins TRBV29-1 and TRBJ2-1; 9 positions match TRBD1. This CDR3 is 16 amino acids long. The V segment lost 0 bases and the J segment 2 bases; nucleotides outside the gene matches: 5. The germline V gene encodes CDR1 SQVTM and CDR2 ANQGSEA. The CDR3 region is CSVEDPGQGTYNEQFF. The CDR3 coding sequence is TGCAGCGTTGAAGACCCGGGACAGGGCACCTACAATGAGCAGTTCTTC.

The rearrangement uses TRBV24-1 and TRBJ2-7, with no clear D. The length of the CDR3 is 13 residues. Germline assignment: CDR1 KGHDR and CDR2 SFDVKD. The ends were cut back, 4 bases at V and 4 bases at J, with 10 bases in the middle. CDR3 region: CATSDPDTYEQYF. The CDR3 region has the DNA TGTGCCACCAGTGACCCTGACACGTACGAGCAGTACTTC.

The chain recombines TRBV29-1 with TRBJ1-1; TRBD1 aligns across 8 bases. Germline V gives CDR1 SQVTM, CDR2 ANQGSEA. CDR3 length: 12 amino acids. The V segment lost 5 bases and the J segment 5 bases; nucleotides outside the gene matches: 4. CDR3 DNA sequence: TGCAGCGTTTGGGACAGGATGACTGAAGCTTTCTTT. Translation gives CSVWDRMTEAFF.

Many counts were recorded for this clonotype. The J gene is TRBJ2-1, the V gene TRBV11-3, with 9 bases fitting TRBD2. The germline gives CDR1 SGHNT, CDR2 YENEEA. The V gene end was trimmed by 5 bases and the J gene end by 4 bases; junction bases not matched to a gene: 6. The CDR3 runs to 15 residues. The CDR3 nucleotides read TGTGCCAGCAGCCCCGCGGGGGGGTCTTACAATGAGCAGTTCTTC. It specifies CASSPAGGSYNEQFF. Drawing the rest from reference TRBV11-3 and TRBJ2-1, the complete variable domain is EAGVVQSPRYKIIEKKQPVAFWCNPISGHNTLYWYLQNLGQGPELLIRYENEEAVDDSQLPKDRFSAERLKGVDSTLKIQPAELGDSAVYLCASSPAGGSYNEQFFGPGTRLTVL.

The chain recombines TRBV12-3 or TRBV12-4 with TRBJ1-6, with D possibly matching TRBD1 (6 bases). The CDR3 totals 15 residues. V lost 5 bases to trimming and J lost 7 bases, with 15 bases between them. CDR3 bases: TGTGCCAGCAGTCACCGACAGGAGGCAAATTCACCCCTCCACTTT. Its protein product is CASSHRQEANSPLHF.

The chain has TRBV2 and TRBJ1-1, with D tentatively TRBD1 (5 bases). V was cut by 6 bases and J by 5 bases, with 13 bases left in between. The CDR3 spans 13 residues. Germline V gene lookup returns CDR1 SNHLY and CDR2 FYNNEI. CDR3 region: CASRPGRDTEAFF. CDR3 sequence (DNA): TGTGCCAGCAGGCCAGGGAGGGATACTGAAGCTTTCTTT.

The rearrangement joins TRBV7-8 to TRBJ2-3; unclear D gene. V was shortened by 5 bases and J by 0 bases, with 18 bases between the two germline ends. This CDR3 region has 17 residues. CDR1 is SGHVS and CDR2 is FQNEAQ in the germline V gene. The CDR3 spells CASSPLGSSSSTDTQYF. CDR3 DNA: TGTGCCAGCAGCCCCCTCGGGTCCTCCTCTAGCACAGATACGCAGTATTTT.

The V and J genes are TRBV7-8 and TRBJ2-1; TRBD2 matches 8 bases. V trimming: 3 bases; J trimming: 9 bases; junction bases outside the gene matches: 7. CDR1 and CDR2 from the germline V gene are SGHVS and FQNEAQ. The CDR3 length is 14 residues. CDR3 nucleotide sequence: TGTGCCAGCAGCTTCGCCGGGGGGGCGTTTGAGCAGTTCTTC. Translated, it gives CASSFAGGAFEQFF.

This clonotype appeared many times. The chain has TRBV5-1 and TRBJ1-1; 7 nucleotides align to TRBD1. CDR3 length equals 14 residues. Germline V gene data show CDR1 as SGHRS and CDR2 as YFSETQ. V gave up 3 bases and J gave up 1 base; unmatched junction bases: 3. The CDR3 sequence is CASSWGQQNTEAFF. The CDR3 DNA follows: TGCGCCAGCAGCTGGGGACAGCAGAACACTGAAGCTTTCTTT.

The chain uses TRBV30 and TRBJ2-1; 7 bases are a match to TRBD1. The V segment lost 1 base and the J segment 4 bases; nucleotides outside the gene matches: 1. The V gene's germline CDR1 is GTSNPN and CDR2 SVGIG (reference sequence). This CDR3 contains 13 residues. The CDR3 nucleotides read TGTGCCTGGAGTGGACAGGGTTACAATGAGCAGTTCTTC. As protein: CAWSGQGYNEQFF. The variable domain in full, completed from reference TRBV30 and TRBJ2-1, reads SQTIHQWPATLVQPVGSPLSLECTVEGTSNPNLYWYRQAAGRGLQLLFYSVGIGQISSEVPQNLSASRPQDRQFILSSKKLLLSDSGFYLCAWSGQGYNEQFFGPGTRLTVL.

The V and J genes are TRBV9 and TRBJ1-4, with 7 bases identical to TRBD1. CDR1 is SGDLS and CDR2 is YYNGEE in the germline V gene. V was clipped by 3 bases and J by 7 bases; unmatched bases: 6. CDR3 length: 14 amino acids. The CDR3 reads CASSGGTVVEKLFF. Here the CDR3 DNA reads TGTGCCAGCAGCGGGGGGACAGTTGTTGAAAAACTGTTTTTT.

This rearrangement joins TRBV7-2 to TRBJ2-5; a possible D gene is TRBD2 (6 bases). This CDR3 comprises 17 residues. V was clipped by 1 base and J by 5 bases, with 20 bases between them. From germline, CDR1 is SGHTA and CDR2 FQGNSA. The CDR3 is CASSLGKALDGGETQYF. The DNA for the CDR3 is TGTGCCAGCAGCTTAGGAAAGGCTCTAGATGGGGGGGAGACCCAGTACTTC.

The genes are TRBV5-1 and TRBJ2-2, with TRBD2 matching over 7 bases. Per germline, CDR1 SGHRS and CDR2 YFSETQ. The ends lost 2 bases at V and 4 bases at J; junction bases unmatched: 8. The CDR3 has 16 residues. CDR3 DNA: TGCGCCAGCAGCTTTTCCAGCGGGGTTAGCACCGGGGAGCTGTTTTTT. It translates to CASSFSSGVSTGELFF. Full variable domain (missing parts from reference TRBV5-1 and TRBJ2-2): KAGVTQTPRYLIKTRGQQVTLSCSPISGHRSVSWYQQTPGQGLQFLFEYFSETQRNKGNFPGRFSGRQFSNSRSEMNVSTLELGDSALYLCASSFSSGVSTGELFFGEGSRLTVL.

This clonotype was counted between two and nine times. The rearrangement uses TRBV18 and TRBJ2-1; no definite D call. V lost 3 bases and J 0 bases, leaving 9 bases between the germline ends. This CDR3 spans 15 amino acids. Germline loops: CDR1 KGHSH, CDR2 LQKENI. The CDR3 DNA reads as TGTGCCAGCTCACCCGTAGTTCTCTCCTACAATGAGCAGTTCTTC. Residues: CASSPVVLSYNEQFF.

This chain uses TRBV30 with TRBJ2-7, with D uncertain. CDR3 size: 13 residues. Trimming took off 2 bases at V and 3 bases at J, with 11 bases between the two ends. Germline CDR1 is GTSNPN and CDR2 is SVGIG (reference sequence). The CDR3 loop reads CAWSPLTYYEQYF. CDR3 nucleotides: TGTGCCTGGAGTCCCCTGACTTACTACGAGCAGTACTTC.

In this sample, this clonotype turned up a few times. The rearrangement joins TRBV7-6 to TRBJ2-1; 10 bases agree with TRBD2. Trimming removed 7 bases from V and 5 bases from J; junction bases left unmatched: 5. The CDR3 is made up of 14 amino acids. Germline CDR1 reads SGHVS; CDR2 reads FNYEAQ. The CDR3 is CASKAGGPNNEQFF. CDR3 nucleotide sequence: TGTGCCAGCAAAGCGGGGGGGCCCAACAATGAGCAGTTCTTC.

This clonotype was recorded a few times. The chain uses TRBV4-2 and TRBJ1-2, with D unclear. The CDR3 is made up of 14 amino acids. Germline V CDR1 and CDR2: LGHNA, YNFKEQ. The V end was cut by 4 bases, the J end by 1 base, with 10 bases between. CDR3 DNA sequence: TGTGCCAGCAGCCCGGTCCCTATTAACTATGGCTACACCTTC. Its protein is CASSPVPINYGYTF.